Below, 25 T cell receptor beta chains from the same sample are listed, as sequenced in a study of blood T cells in healthy people across ages. Sample-barcoded 5' priming and a J-beta primer mix drove a second PCR of roughly 6 to 12 cycles. TCRdb redid the calling of the 5' RACE reads with MiXCR, one entry per CDR3 protein. The sample records approximately 800,000 distinct CDR3 sequences, about 46% being singletons. The sample comprised blood. These receptors were taken from an elderly man in good health.

This clonotype was counted a few times. The CDR3 spells CASSVGQGGGNEQFF. Here the CDR3 DNA reads TGTGCCAGCAGCGTAGGACAGGGGGGCGGCAATGAGCAGTTCTTC. This chain links TRBV9 with TRBJ2-1; TRBD1 matches at 9 bases. V gave up 0 bases and J gave up 6 bases; unmatched junction bases: 4. Germline V gene lookup returns CDR1 SGDLS and CDR2 YYNGEE. CDR3 size: 15 residues.

This clonotype was detected many times. The rearrangement uses TRBV28 and TRBJ1-1; perhaps TRBD1 as D (6 bases). V was cut by 5 bases and J by 3 bases, with 22 bases left in between. Germline CDR1 reads MDHEN; CDR2 reads SYDVKM. The CDR3 is made up of 17 amino acids. The CDR3 nucleotides read TGTGCCAGCAGTACCCAAGGGGGGGTGAGAATCGACACTGAAGCTTTCTTT. It specifies CASSTQGGVRIDTEAFF.

The chain has TRBV12-3 or TRBV12-4 and TRBJ1-5; D is unclear. There are 15 residues in the CDR3. V shed 6 bases and J shed 3 bases, with 15 bases lying between them. The CDR3 DNA sequence: TGTGCCAGCAGCTCAGAAAGAGAAATCAATCAGCCCCAGCATTTT. Its translation is CASSSEREINQPQHF.

The chain joins TRBV7-2 to TRBJ1-6; D not resolved. The CDR3 loop spans 13 amino acids. Germline V gives CDR1 SGHTA, CDR2 FQGNSA. The V end was cut by 5 bases, the J end by 8 bases, with 10 bases between. CDR3 DNA sequence: TGTGCCAGCAGCGAACAGCCCTATTCACCCCTCCACTTT. This sequence encodes CASSEQPYSPLHF.

The chain links TRBV29-1 to TRBJ2-7; D ambiguous. In germline, CDR1 is SQVTM, CDR2 ANQGSEA. This CDR3 has 11 amino acids. Between the trimmed V and J ends, which lost 4 bases and 5 bases, there was a span of 9 bases. The CDR3 bases are TGCAGCGTTGCTACCCCCCACGAGCAGTACTTC. This codes for CSVATPHEQYF.

This clonotype was observed at least ten times. The chain has TRBV7-8 and TRBJ2-1; the match to TRBD2 covers 8 bases. From germline, CDR1 is SGHVS and CDR2 FQNEAQ. This CDR3 contains 13 residues. The trim removed 8 bases at V and 8 bases at J, leaving 8 bases unmatched. CDR3 in amino acids: CASESGGGDEQFF. The CDR3 coding sequence is TGTGCCAGCGAAAGCGGGGGCGGCGATGAGCAGTTCTTC.

The chain couples TRBV7-8 to TRBJ2-7; the D gene is possibly TRBD1 (5 bases). The V gene lost 1 base and the J gene lost 2 bases, with 12 bases spanning the gap. The CDR3 extends over 15 amino acids. The germline V gene encodes CDR1 SGHVS and CDR2 FQNEAQ. DNA for the CDR3: TGTGCCAGCAGCTTAGTCGGCAGGGTGACCTACGAGCAGTACTTC. Translating gives CASSLVGRVTYEQYF.

This clonotype was seen a handful of times. The chain combines TRBV20-1 with TRBJ2-7, with 9 bases that match TRBD2. In germline, CDR1 is DFQATT, CDR2 SNEGSKA (reference sequence). The length of the CDR3 is 15 residues. The trim removed 3 bases at V and 4 bases at J, leaving 10 bases unmatched. CDR3 amino acids: CSASNAGGPGYEQYF. The CDR3 DNA follows: TGCAGTGCTAGTAATGCGGGAGGGCCGGGATACGAGCAGTACTTC.

The chain couples TRBV12-3 or TRBV12-4 to TRBJ1-5; D is ambiguous. V was pared by 3 bases and J by 6 bases, with 12 bases between. This CDR3 contains 14 residues. The CDR3 loop reads CASSFGGMGQPQHF. The CDR3 DNA reads TGTGCCAGCAGTTTTGGAGGGATGGGTCAGCCCCAGCATTTT.

Only a few counts were recorded for this clonotype. The V call is TRBV6-2 or TRBV6-3, the J call TRBJ2-3, with TRBD2 matching over 11 bases. In germline, CDR1 is MNHEY, CDR2 SVGEGT. The ends lost 4 bases at V and 6 bases at J; junction bases unmatched: 12. CDR3 length equals 17 residues. The CDR3 here is CASSSRLAGGALDTQYF. The CDR3 DNA is TGTGCCAGCAGTTCCCGATTAGCGGGAGGGGCGTTGGATACGCAGTATTTT.

This sequence joins TRBV11-3 and TRBJ1-2, with D maybe TRBD1 (6 bases). This CDR3 comprises 14 residues. From germline, CDR1 is SGHNT and CDR2 YENEEA. V lost 0 bases, J lost 4 bases, and 9 bases lay in between. The CDR3 loop is CASSLEGASYGYTF. The CDR3 DNA is TGTGCCAGCAGCTTAGAGGGGGCCAGCTATGGCTACACCTTC.

V usage is TRBV29-1 and J usage is TRBJ2-3, with 10 positions matching TRBD1. CDR1 and CDR2 (germline): SQVTM, ANQGSEA. The CDR3 has 15 residues. The junction had 6 bases not matched to a gene; V was cut back by 5 bases and J by 1 base. Here the CDR3 DNA reads TGCAGCGTTAAGACAGGGGGCAGTGGCACAGATACGCAGTATTTT. Translation: CSVKTGGSGTDTQYF.

This clonotype appeared once. J is TRBJ2-5 and V is TRBV30, with TRBD1 matching 8 bases. V shed 4 bases and J 11 bases; nucleotides not matched to a gene: 12. This CDR3 region has 13 residues. Germline CDR1 is GTSNPN and CDR2 is SVGIG (reference sequence). The CDR3 protein is CAWNRGFMNEQYF. CDR3 bases: TGTGCCTGGAACAGGGGGTTTATGAATGAGCAGTACTTC.

V and J are TRBV7-3 and TRBJ2-5; 12 bases match TRBD2. Germline values: CDR1 SGHTA, CDR2 FQGTGA. V lost 5 bases, J lost 11 bases, and 15 bases stayed unmatched. The CDR3 runs to 16 residues. CDR3 coding DNA: TGTGCCAGCAGCACGCGGACTAGCGGGGAGAACAATGAGCAGTACTTC. Its protein product is CASSTRTSGENNEQYF.

The V call is TRBV20-1, the J call TRBJ2-1, with 8 positions matching TRBD1. TRBJ2-7 matches the DNA end more closely, so the J call is doubtful. Germline V gene sequence: CDR1 DFQATT, CDR2 SNEGSKA (reference sequence). The CDR3 runs to 16 residues. The CDR3 loop reads CSASLGQGSTYNEQYF. The CDR3 DNA reads TGCAGTGCTAGCCTCGGACAGGGAAGTACCTACAATGAGCAGTACTTC.

The chain employs TRBV20-1 and TRBJ1-2; TRBD1 matches 11 bases. From germline, CDR1 is DFQATT and CDR2 SNEGSKA (reference sequence). The length of the CDR3 is 14 residues. V dropped 2 bases and J dropped 7; count of bases not matched to a gene: 6. The CDR3 region has the DNA TGCAGTGCTAGACCTCGGGACAGGGGGGTTGGCTACACCTTC. Its protein is CSARPRDRGVGYTF.

This clonotype showed up just a few times. The chain combines TRBV11-2 with TRBJ2-3, with TRBD2 identical over 12 bases. Per the germline V gene, CDR1 is SGHAT and CDR2 is FQNNGV. The CDR3 totals 16 residues. The ends lost 3 bases at V and 4 bases at J; junction bases unmatched: 5. The CDR3 region is CASSFRTSGMADTQYF. CDR3 DNA sequence: TGTGCCAGCAGCTTCCGGACTAGCGGGATGGCAGATACGCAGTATTTT.

Notes on this clonotype: Just one base apart from a much larger clone, this may be a read error. The chain carries TRBV20-1 and TRBJ2-1, with 8 bases aligning to TRBD2. Germline CDR1 reads DFQATT; CDR2 reads SNEGSKA (reference sequence). This CDR3 region has 20 residues. J lost 0 bases, V lost 3 bases, and 19 bases had no gene match. In DNA form, the CDR3 reads TGCAGTGCTAGGGAAGCTCCGGGACTAGTCGTTGGAGCCTCCTACAATGAGCAGTTCTTC. The encoded protein is CSAREAPGLVVGASYNEQFF.

This clonotype was recorded a few times. The genes are TRBV4-2 and TRBJ2-1; D unresolved. Trimming took 2 bases from V and 4 from J, leaving 18 bases between them. The length of the CDR3 is 17 residues. CDR1 is LGHNA, CDR2 YNFKEQ, per germline. CDR3 amino acids: CASSQNAAVLEYNEQFF. CDR3 bases: TGTGCCAGCAGCCAAAACGCGGCAGTCTTGGAGTACAATGAGCAGTTCTTC.

The chain combines TRBV21-1 with TRBJ1-5; no DNA check was done on the table's D call, TRBD1. TRBV21-1 is labeled a pseudogene. This CDR3 is 15 amino acids long. CDR3 sequence: CASSTDRTGNQPQHF. CDR3 DNA sequence: TGTGCCAGCAGCACTGACCGGACAGGAAATCAGCCCCAGCATTTT.

The chain employs TRBV18 and TRBJ2-1; a possible D gene is TRBD1 (6 bases). Trimming cost V 2 bases and J 15 bases, with 17 bases left between them. Germline loops: CDR1 KGHSH, CDR2 LQKENI. This CDR3 is built from 13 residues. CDR3 amino acids: CASSPGYNRVTFF. DNA of the CDR3: TGTGCCAGCTCACCAGGATATAACAGGGTTACGTTCTTC.

The sample holds a few counts of this clonotype. CDR3 amino acids: CASSAQTGHNNEKLFF. DNA for the CDR3: TGTGCCAGCAGCGCCCAGACGGGACACAATAATGAAAAACTGTTTTTT. The chain joins TRBV9 to TRBJ1-4, with TRBD1 as a possible D gene (6 bases). Germline assignment: CDR1 SGDLS and CDR2 YYNGEE. V was trimmed by 3 bases and J by 4 bases, leaving 16 bases between them. The CDR3 sequence is 16 residues long.

V and J are TRBV20-1 and TRBJ1-2; TRBD1 matches 10 bases. With V trimmed by 0 bases and J by 5 bases, 9 bases remained unmatched. The CDR3 spans 16 residues. Germline CDR1 DFQATT, CDR2 SNEGSKA (reference sequence). The CDR3 coding sequence is TGCAGTGCTAGAGATAGTTGGGACAGGGGATTTTATGGCTACACCTTC. This codes for CSARDSWDRGFYGYTF.

This clonotype came up once. The genes are TRBV12-3 or TRBV12-4 and TRBJ2-4; D possibly matches TRBD1 or TRBD2 (5 bases each). Between the trimmed V and J ends, which lost 1 base and 3 bases, there was a span of 13 bases. CDR3 length equals 16 residues. This CDR3 is CASSLDPGPVKNIQYF. CDR3 coding DNA: TGTGCCAGCAGTTTAGATCCGGGACCAGTCAAAAACATTCAGTACTTC.

The CDR3 reads CASSEIGQANNEQFF. The DNA for the CDR3 is TGCGCCAGCAGTGAAATAGGACAGGCTAACAATGAGCAGTTCTTC. The chain joins TRBV10-1 to TRBJ2-1; 7 bases match TRBD1. This CDR3 has 15 residues. The J segment lost 5 bases and the V segment lost 3 bases, leaving 7 bases of the junction unmatched. The germline V gene encodes CDR1 WNHNN and CDR2 SYGVQD (reference sequence).